Shown below are 29 T cell receptor beta chains from a single sample sequenced in a study of T cell responses to AZD1222 COVID-19 vaccine. Here immunoSEQ multiplex PCR was the method, and the copy in TCRdb shows in-frame clones only, minus some. The sample shows fewer than 120,000 clones, around 82% of them seen only once. Sequences were derived from peripheral blood, sampled on day 0 of AZD1222 vaccination. These TCRs come from an adult in good health.

The chain employs TRBV21-1 and TRBJ2-7; TRBD1, the table's D call, lacks a check against the DNA. TRBV21-1 represents a pseudogene. CDR3 size: 14 residues. CDR3 DNA: TGTGCCAGCAGCAAGACGGCAGGTATATACGAGCAGTACTTC. Translated: CASSKTAGIYEQYF.

The chain combines TRBV5-4 with TRBJ2-7, with 10 positions matching TRBD1. J was trimmed by 3 bases and V by 5 bases; bases with no gene match: 8. The CDR3 spans 15 residues. Germline CDR1 SGHNT, CDR2 YYREEE (reference sequence). The CDR3 sequence: CASRDIGQGVYEQYF. The CDR3 region has the DNA TGTGCCAGCAGGGATATAGGACAGGGGGTCTACGAGCAGTACTTC.

The J gene is TRBJ1-6, the V gene TRBV5-4; a possible D gene is TRBD1 (5 bases). Germline V CDR1 and CDR2: SGHNT, YYREEE (reference sequence). The CDR3 covers 16 residues. V was cut by 0 bases and J by 7 bases, with 14 bases left in between. CDR3 DNA: TGTGCCAGCAGCTTGGTAGCGGGGCGGGGGAATTCACCCCTCCACTTT. Its translation: CASSLVAGRGNSPLHF.

In its sample, this clone was seen a few times. The genes are TRBV7-3 and TRBJ2-3, with D hard to call. The V gene's germline CDR1 is SGHTA and CDR2 FQGTGA. CDR3 length: 13 residues. Trimming shortened V by 3 bases and J by 2 bases, and 6 bases separated the two germline ends. The CDR3 nucleotides are TGTGCCAGCAGCTTCCAGACCACAGATACGCAGTATTTT. This encodes CASSFQTTDTQYF.

This chain joins TRBV2 and TRBJ2-7, with D perhaps matching TRBD2 (6 bases). Germline loops: CDR1 SNHLY, CDR2 FYNNEI. Trimming took off 6 bases at V and 7 bases at J, with 22 bases between the two ends. The CDR3 is 15 amino acids. CDR3 DNA: TGTGCCAGCAGGGGGACTGCTTACGGGAACCAGGAGCAGTACTTC. It yields the protein CASRGTAYGNQEQYF. The variable domain in full, with the rest retrieved from reference TRBV2 and TRBJ2-7, is EPEVTQTPSHQVTQMGQEVILRCVPISNHLYFYWYRQILGQKVEFLVSFYNNEISEKSEIFDDQFSVERPDGSNFTLKIRSTKLEDSAMYFCASRGTAYGNQEQYFGPGTRLTVT.

This chain links TRBV5-5 with TRBJ1-5; weak D call: TRBD1 (5 bases). Trimming stripped 3 bases from V and 0 bases from J, with 13 bases between. The germline V gene encodes CDR1 SGHKS and CDR2 YYEKEE (reference sequence). CDR3 length: 16 amino acids. The CDR3 protein is CASSYSTDYSNQPQHF. The CDR3, as DNA: TGTGCCAGCAGCTACTCGACAGATTATAGCAATCAGCCCCAGCATTTT.

The chain carries TRBV11-2 and TRBJ1-3, with D unclear. Trimming left V 1 base short and J 2 bases short, with 12 bases between. The CDR3 extends over 16 amino acids. Germline values: CDR1 SGHAT, CDR2 FQNNGV. The CDR3 DNA follows: TGTGCCAGCAGCTTAGTACCCGGGGTTACTGGAAACACCATATATTTT. It translates to CASSLVPGVTGNTIYF.

The chain has TRBV24-1 and TRBJ2-3, with 10 positions matching TRBD1. Looked up from germline, CDR1 is KGHDR and CDR2 is SFDVKD. CDR3 length: 13 residues. J was trimmed by 4 bases and V by 8 bases; bases with no gene match: 2. The CDR3 here is CATMTGGSDTQYF. In DNA, the CDR3 is TGTGCCACCATGACAGGGGGCTCAGATACGCAGTATTTT.

This clone was seen a single time. The chain uses TRBV30 and TRBJ1-2; a possible D gene is TRBD1 (6 bases). The CDR3 extends over 15 amino acids. Germline CDR1 and CDR2: GTSNPN and SVGIG (reference sequence). V lost 3 bases and J lost 7, with 21 bases in between. The CDR3 spells CAWRPGGGGVFGYTF. CDR3 DNA sequence: TGTGCCTGGAGGCCCGGGGGCGGGGGCGTCTTTGGCTACACCTTC.

This sequence joins TRBV5-1 and TRBJ2-5; D might be TRBD1 or TRBD2, each matching 5 bases. CDR1 and CDR2 from the germline V gene are SGHRS and YFSETQ. The V and J ends lost 4 bases and 1 base respectively, with 17 bases between them. The CDR3 runs 16 residues. This CDR3 reads CASSRHGLGAQETQYF. The CDR3 bases are TGCGCCAGCAGCAGGCACGGACTTGGGGCCCAAGAGACCCAGTACTTC.

This clone has only a few counts. The chain uses TRBV12-3 or TRBV12-4 and TRBJ1-1, with D hard to call. V was clipped by 5 bases and J by 3 bases, with 7 bases between them. The CDR3 loop spans 12 amino acids. CDR3: CASSAGYTEAFF. The CDR3 bases are TGTGCCAGCAGTGCAGGATACACTGAAGCTTTCTTT.

CDR3 nucleotides: TGTGCCAGCAGCTTAGGCTTGGGGGGTACAGGCTCTGGAAACACCATATATTTT. Translating it yields CASSLGLGGTGSGNTIYF. The chain is built from TRBV13 and TRBJ1-3, with D possibly matching TRBD1 (5 bases). Per germline, CDR1 PRHDT and CDR2 FYEKMQ (reference sequence). V was pared by 0 bases and J by 0 bases, with 15 bases between. This CDR3 is built from 18 residues.

The chain is built from TRBV18 and TRBJ1-4; D not certain. Germline-derived CDR1 and CDR2 are KGHSH and LQKENI. V gave up 1 base and J gave up 0 bases, with 9 bases separating them. This CDR3 has 16 residues. The CDR3 loop is CASSPLSGATNEKLFF. CDR3 in DNA: TGTGCCAGCTCACCACTGTCCGGAGCAACTAATGAAAAACTGTTTTTT.

The chain combines TRBV4-3 with TRBJ1-1; tentatively, D is TRBD1 (5 bases). The CDR3 sequence is 15 residues long. Germline CDR1 LGHNA, CDR2 YSLEER. V was trimmed by 0 bases and J by 1 base, leaving 9 bases between them. Here the CDR3 reads CASSQDPGRNTEAFF. The CDR3 bases are TGCGCCAGCAGCCAAGATCCAGGGAGGAACACTGAAGCTTTCTTT.

This clone has a handful of counts. CDR3 sequence reads: CASSQAPITDTQYF. The DNA for the CDR3 is TGCGCCAGCAGCCAAGCACCCATCACAGATACGCAGTATTTT. V and J are TRBV4-3 and TRBJ2-3; D is undetermined. V shed 1 base and J shed 2 bases, with 7 bases lying between them. Germline V lookup: CDR1 LGHNA, CDR2 YSLEER. The CDR3 is 14 amino acids.

With respect to this clone: The junction departs from the called germline gene at one end, perhaps through a read error. The rearrangement links TRBV18 to TRBJ1-4; D possibly corresponds to TRBD1 (6 bases). Germline V CDR1 and CDR2: KGHSH, LQKENI. The CDR3 totals 16 residues. CDR3 coding DNA: TGTGTCAGCTCAGGCGGGACACAAGCAACTAATGAAAAACTGTTTTTT. Protein: CVSSGGTQATNEKLFF.

The rearrangement joins TRBV7-4 to TRBJ1-2; D is unresolved. This CDR3 is 16 amino acids long. Per germline, CDR1 SGHVT and CDR2 SQSDAQ. V shed 8 bases and J shed 1 base, with 20 bases lying between them. This chain's CDR3 is CASRPCGDCVNYGYTF. The CDR3 coding sequence is TGTGCCAGCCGACCGTGCGGGGATTGCGTTAACTATGGCTACACCTTC.

The chain links TRBV20-1 to TRBJ1-5; 9 nucleotides agree with TRBD1. CDR3 size: 15 residues. With V trimmed by 3 bases and J by 6 bases, 9 bases remained unmatched. From germline, CDR1 is DFQATT and CDR2 SNEGSKA (reference sequence). The chain's CDR3 is CSASPGTGYAQPQHF. CDR3 bases: TGCAGTGCTAGTCCCGGGACAGGGTATGCTCAGCCCCAGCATTTT.

V and J are TRBV4-1 and TRBJ2-2; TRBD1 might be the D (5 bases). Trimming stripped 1 base from V and 6 bases from J, with 9 bases between. The CDR3 has 14 amino acids. Per germline, CDR1 MGHRA and CDR2 YSYEKL. The CDR3 coding sequence is TGCGCCAGCAGCCAAGGCGGACAAGCCGGGGAGCTGTTTTTT. This encodes CASSQGGQAGELFF.

This clone appeared a single time. J is TRBJ2-1 and V is TRBV4-3; D could derive from TRBD1 or TRBD2 (5 bases each). Germline CDR1 reads LGHNA; CDR2 reads YSLEER. Trimming shortened V by 0 bases and J by 2 bases, and 14 bases separated the two germline ends. The CDR3 consists of 17 residues. CDR3 loop: CASSQDGRQTAYNEQFF. Written as DNA, the CDR3 is TGCGCCAGCAGCCAAGATGGGAGACAGACGGCCTACAATGAGCAGTTCTTC.

The V gene is TRBV9, the J gene TRBJ2-7; D gene ambiguous. The CDR3 length is 15 residues. Trimming removed 4 bases at V and 1 base at J, with 15 bases between. Germline V lookup: CDR1 SGDLS, CDR2 YYNGEE. CDR3 loop: CASSPKQTSSYEQYF. CDR3 in DNA: TGTGCCAGCAGCCCAAAGCAGACATCTTCCTACGAGCAGTACTTC.

This clone was detected only once. Here the CDR3 DNA reads TGTGCCAGCAGCTCAAGACTAGCGCGGCAAGAGACCCAGTACTTC. Translation: CASSSRLARQETQYF. V gene TRBV6-5 combines with J gene TRBJ2-5, with TRBD2 matching 8 bases. Germline-derived CDR1 and CDR2 are MNHEY and SVGAGI. CDR3 size: 15 residues. V shed 6 bases and J 2 bases; nucleotides not matched to a gene: 8.

The chain uses TRBV10-1 and TRBJ1-2; no clear D gene. This CDR3 spans 15 amino acids. Trimming removed 0 bases at V and 8 bases at J, with 16 bases between. Germline assignment: CDR1 WNHNN and CDR2 SYGVQD (reference sequence). CDR3 in amino acids: CASSESRYPIYGYTF. In DNA form, the CDR3 reads TGCGCCAGCAGTGAGTCGAGATACCCTATTTACGGCTACACCTTC.

On this clone: This same CDR3 is encoded by further DNA sequences in the sample. V is TRBV10-3 and J is TRBJ1-2, with 7 bases matching TRBD1. Germline lookup yields CDR1 ENHRY and CDR2 SYGVKD. The CDR3 has 12 residues. After removal of 4 bases from V and 4 bases from J, the junction contained 0 bases not matched to a gene. The CDR3, as DNA: TGTGCCATCAGTGGACAGGGCTATGGCTACACCTTC. Its translation: CAISGQGYGYTF.

V and J are TRBV6-2 or TRBV6-3 and TRBJ2-7; 10 bases line up with TRBD2. The CDR3 extends over 13 amino acids. With 6 bases clipped from V and 5 bases from J, the junction kept 4 bases outside the gene matches. CDR1 is MNHEY and CDR2 is SVGEGT in the germline V gene. The CDR3 loop reads CASRPSGSNEQYF. CDR3 nucleotide sequence: TGTGCCAGCAGACCTAGCGGGAGCAACGAGCAGTACTTC.

The chain links TRBV28 to TRBJ1-2; D not resolved. Trimming pared 5 bases from V and 2 bases from J, leaving 15 bases between. Germline loops: CDR1 MDHEN, CDR2 SYDVKM. The CDR3 has 15 residues. CDR3 sequence (DNA): TGTGCCAGCAGTCCCCCCCCACGCAGCAACTATGGCTACACCTTC. Translation gives CASSPPPRSNYGYTF.

On this clone itself: Other DNA sequences within the sample encode an identical CDR3. In DNA form, the CDR3 reads TGTGCCAGCAGTGAAGCGCTTGCAACAGGGGGGGCCCGGGGGTACGAGCAGTACTTC. It translates to CASSEALATGGARGYEQYF. This chain joins TRBV6-1 and TRBJ2-7; D possibly corresponds to TRBD1 (8 bases). Trimming pared 0 bases from V and 4 bases from J, leaving 25 bases between. The CDR3 covers 19 residues. Germline-derived CDR1 and CDR2 are MNHNS and SASEGT.

The J gene is TRBJ2-7, the V gene TRBV6-5; no firm D call. From germline, CDR1 is MNHEY and CDR2 SVGAGI. This CDR3 region has 12 residues. V lost 6 bases to trimming and J lost 0 bases, with 6 bases between them. Here the CDR3 DNA reads TGTGCCAGCAGGTCGGCCTCCTACGAGCAGTACTTC. This sequence encodes CASRSASYEQYF.

The chain carries TRBV21-1 and TRBJ2-7; the tabulated D call, TRBD1, remains unverified against the DNA. TRBV21-1 is tagged as a pseudogene. The CDR3 loop spans 13 amino acids. In DNA, the CDR3 is TGTGCCAGCGATGGACAGGGAACCCACGAGCAGTACTTC. It specifies CASDGQGTHEQYF.